These T cell receptor beta chains were read from a single sample in a study of blood T cell repertoires in COVID-19. The assay was immunoSEQ multiplex PCR, and TCRdb's table has in-frame clones only and misses some. Among some 200,000 clones listed, about 85% were seen once. Input material: peripheral blood. These receptors all stem from a woman older than 75 in a cohort sampled during active or convalescent COVID-19. CDR3s include the opening cysteine and the closing phenylalanine or tryptophan. Fields, in order: J gene, V gene, D gene, clone size, CDR3 DNA, CDR3 protein. D genes are given only for firm matches. Not every row has a clone size; where given, it reads once, few, many or a size class.

TRBJ1-5,TRBV6-5,.,.,TGTGCCAGCATGGAGGGGAGTGGCAATCAGCCCCAGCATTTT,CASMEGSGNQPQHF
TRBJ1-2,TRBV6-5,.,few,TGTGCCAGCAGTACCCGGGAAGGGGGTGGCTATGGCTACACCTTC,CASSTREGGGYGYTF
TRBJ1-1,TRBV5-1,.,.,TGCGCCAGCAGCTTGGACAGGGATACTGAAGCTTTCTTT,CASSLDRDTEAFF
TRBJ2-3,TRBV5-6,.,.,TGTGCCAGCGGACTGCAGAGCACAGATACGCAGTATTTT,CASGLQSTDTQYF
TRBJ1-1,TRBV28,.,once,TGTGCCAGCAGTTTTGGTACTTTAAACACTGAAGCTTTCTTT,CASSFGTLNTEAFF
TRBJ2-4,TRBV19,TRBD1,.,TGTGCCAGTAGTCTCGGGACAGGGGAAAACATTCAGTACTTC,CASSLGTGENIQYF
TRBJ1-2,TRBV18,TRBD1,.,TGTGCCAGCTCACCACTACAGGGGGCTGGATATGGCTACACCTTC,CASSPLQGAGYGYTF
TRBJ2-1,TRBV7-2,.,.,TGTGCCAGCAGCTCGACCGGGACTGGATACAATGAGCAGTTCTTC,CASSSTGTGYNEQFF
TRBJ1-6,TRBV6-5,TRBD1,.,TGTGCCAGCATTCGGGACAGTTATAATTCACCCCTCCACTTT,CASIRDSYNSPLHF
TRBJ1-5,TRBV4-2,.,.,TGTGCCAGCAGCCAAGAGGAGTATCAGCCCCAGCATTTT,CASSQEEYQPQHF
TRBJ2-1,TRBV2,TRBD1,.,TGTGCCAGCAGTGTTTTGGACAGGGCACCCCGGTCCTACAATGAGCAGTTCTTC,CASSVLDRAPRSYNEQFF
TRBJ1-5,TRBV2,.,.,TGTGCCAGCAGTGAAGACTATCAGCCCCAGCATTTT,CASSEDYQPQHF
TRBJ2-7,TRBV27,TRBD1,.,TGTGCCAGCAGTATCCAGGGGGACTACGAGCAGTACTTC,CASSIQGDYEQYF
TRBJ2-7,TRBV7-2,TRBD1,.,TGTGCCAGCAGCTTGTCCAGGGGGCGCGAGGCCGCCTACGAGCAGTACTTC,CASSLSRGREAAYEQYF
TRBJ2-1,TRBV6-5,TRBD1,.,TGTGCCAGCGGACGACAGGGTTGGGACAATGAGCAGTTCTTC,CASGRQGWDNEQFF
TRBJ1-1,TRBV15,.,.,TGTGCCACCAGCAGAGATCGGGGTGCTCCTGAAGCTTTCTTT,CATSRDRGAPEAFF
TRBJ1-6,TRBV4-3,.,.,TGCGCCAGCAGCCAAGTCAGGGCAAGCTCCTATAATTCACCCCTCCACTTT,CASSQVRASSYNSPLHF
TRBJ2-3,TRBV10-3,.,.,TGTGCCACCCTCCGCGGACAGTCTAGCACAGATACGCAGTATTTT,CATLRGQSSTDTQYF
TRBJ1-2,TRBV11-3,TRBD1,.,TGTGCCAGCAGCTTAGGTTGGGGACAGGGCGGCTATGGCTACACCTTC,CASSLGWGQGGYGYTF
TRBJ1-2,TRBV7-2,.,.,TGTGCCAGCGTTCGGGGGGTTGTAGAGGGCTACACCTTC,CASVRGVVEGYTF
TRBJ1-4,TRBV7-6,.,.,TGTGCCAGCAGCGACGATCCGGCGGCAGGGGAAAAACTGTTTTTT,CASSDDPAAGEKLFF
TRBJ2-1,TRBV9,TRBD2,.,TGTGCCAGCAGCTCCCACTTGGGTCTGGGGGAGGGGCTCTACAATGAGCAGTTCTTC,CASSSHLGLGEGLYNEQFF
TRBJ2-1,TRBV6-2/TRBV6-3,.,.,TGTGCCAGCAGTTACTGGCGGAGCTCCTACAATGAGCAGTTCTTC,CASSYWRSSYNEQFF
TRBJ1-1,TRBV27,TRBD1,.,TGTGCCAGCACTGTGACAGGGGGCGGCACTGAAGCTTTCTTT,CASTVTGGGTEAFF
TRBJ2-7,TRBV9,.,.,TGTGCCAGCAGCGTAGGATTGGGGGGGACACGGTACTACGAGCAGTACTTC,CASSVGLGGTRYYEQYF
TRBJ1-4,TRBV7-9,.,.,TGTGCCAGCAGCCAAGGAGTCGGGGAAAAACTGTTTTTT,CASSQGVGEKLFF
TRBJ1-2,TRBV6-2/TRBV6-3,TRBD1,.,TGTGCCAGCAGTTACAAGGCAGGGGGCTCGTTGGACTATGGCTACACCTTC,CASSYKAGGSLDYGYTF
TRBJ2-1,TRBV12-5,.,.,TGTGCTAGTGGTTTGTCTGTCGGGGGTGCCTACAATGAGCAGTTCTTC,CASGLSVGGAYNEQFF
TRBJ1-5,TRBV23-1,TRBD1,.,TGCGCCAGCAGTCTTCCCGGGACAGGCAATTATAGCAATCAGCCCCAGCATTTT,CASSLPGTGNYSNQPQHF
TRBJ2-1,TRBV14,TRBD2,.,TGTGCCAGCAGCCATTACGGTAGCGGGTACAATGAGCAGTTCTTC,CASSHYGSGYNEQFF
TRBJ2-2,TRBV21-1,.,.,TGTGCCAGCAGCAAACGCTGGCAGGGAAACACCGGGGAGCTGTTTTTT,CASSKRWQGNTGELFF
TRBJ2-7,TRBV7-8,TRBD1,.,TGTGCCAGCACCCCGGGACAGAGGGACCCCGAGCAGTACTTC,CASTPGQRDPEQYF
TRBJ1-2,TRBV19,.,.,TGTGCCAGTAGTTATACAGGGACGAACTATGGCTACACCTTC,CASSYTGTNYGYTF
TRBJ1-1,TRBV15,.,.,TGTGCCACCAGCCGCGGGGTCGCCGCTATGAACACTGAAGCTTTCTTT,CATSRGVAAMNTEAFF
TRBJ1-1,TRBV10-3,TRBD1,once,TGTGCCATCAGTGAGGGTGGGACAGCTAACACTGAAGCTTTCTTT,CAISEGGTANTEAFF
TRBJ1-2,TRBV13,TRBD1,few,TGTGCCAGCAGCTATACCGACCGGGACAGGGGATATGGCTACACCTTC,CASSYTDRDRGYGYTF
TRBJ1-6,TRBV28,.,few,TGTGCCAGCAGTTTGCCCGGCGACAGAACCTATAATTCACCCCTCCACTTT,CASSLPGDRTYNSPLHF
TRBJ1-2,TRBV24-1,.,.,TGTGCCACCAGTACGGACTACCGGGGCTACACCTTC,CATSTDYRGYTF
TRBJ1-2,TRBV6-5,TRBD1,once,TGTGCCAGCAGCCGTGAGGGGGCCGCCTATGGCTACACCTTC,CASSREGAAYGYTF
TRBJ2-5,TRBV9,.,.,TGTGCCAGCAGCCTACAGGGTTCGGGCCAAGAGACCCAGTACTTC,CASSLQGSGQETQYF
TRBJ1-5,TRBV19,TRBD1,.,TGTGCCAGTAGTATAGTCCCCAGGGGGCTCAATCAGCCCCAGCATTTT,CASSIVPRGLNQPQHF
TRBJ1-1,TRBV5-1,.,.,TGCGCCAGCAGCTTGGAGTACAGACTGAACACTGAAGCTTTCTTT,CASSLEYRLNTEAFF